This T cell receptor beta chain was sequenced for a study of blood T cell repertoires in COVID-19. Across the study: Spain, Italy and the United States supplied samples that represented acute and convalescent COVID-19. From T cells, B-cell-depleted T cells, or PBMCs came the material, which was cDNA or gDNA.

Residents of about two dozen US areas, aged about 18 to 89 years, made up the participants. Among Cohort 3 donors, those recovered had two negative PCRs, clearance, or symptom resolution. The data were produced by immunoSEQ multiplex PCR, yet TCRdb's version contains in-frame clones alone and is incomplete. The data show about 310,000 clones, with about 87% seen just once and 8% to 9.5% held by the top ten. With V trimmed by 4 bases and J by 5 bases, 9 bases remained unmatched. CDR3 size: 15 residues. CDR1 is SGHDN and CDR2 is FVKESK in the germline V gene. This TCR was recovered from a young woman who had recovered from COVID-19. This chain joins TRBV14 and TRBJ2-5; 8 bases fit TRBD2. Material for sequencing was PBMCs or T cells enriched from blood (not recorded which). The CDR3 spells CASSRERGGPETQYF. CDR3 nucleotides: TGTGCCAGCAGCCGGGAACGGGGGGGGCCTGAGACCCAGTACTTC.